The 12 T cell receptor beta chains below all came from one sample that was sequenced in a study of blood T cell repertoires in COVID-19. Measured with immunoSEQ multiplex PCR; TCRdb has only the in-frame clones, and not every one. The table has 490,000 or so clones, roughly 88% seen once; the top ten hold 1.8%. Material for sequencing was PBMCs or T cells enriched from blood (not recorded which). Source of these receptors: a middle-aged woman who had recovered from COVID-19.

This sequence joins TRBV7-9 and TRBJ2-5; TRBD2 aligns across 14 bases. CDR1 and CDR2 from the germline V gene are SEHNR and FQNEAQ (reference sequence). With V trimmed by 4 bases and J by 2 bases, 6 bases remained unmatched. This CDR3 has 17 residues. CDR3 sequence: CASSSGTSGRGQETQYF. DNA of the CDR3: TGTGCCAGCAGCTCCGGGACTAGCGGGAGAGGACAAGAGACCCAGTACTTC.

V gene TRBV15 combines with J gene TRBJ1-1; D unclear. CDR3 length: 13 residues. Germline V gene sequence: CDR1 LNHNV, CDR2 YYDKDF (reference sequence). V dropped 0 bases and J dropped 4 bases, with 6 bases sitting between them. CDR3: CATSREGGTEAFF. CDR3 DNA: TGTGCCACCAGCAGAGAAGGAGGCACTGAAGCTTTCTTT.

This chain connects TRBV6-5 to TRBJ2-7, with a possible D match to TRBD1 (5 bases). The CDR3 is 13 residues long. V was trimmed by 8 bases and J by 7 bases, leaving 18 bases between them. Germline V lookup: CDR1 MNHEY, CDR2 SVGAGI. Written as DNA, the CDR3 is TGTGCCAGCTGCGTAGTTTTTAGGGGAGAGCAGTACTTC. It translates to CASCVVFRGEQYF.

V gene TRBV10-1 combines with J gene TRBJ1-5; 8 bases match TRBD1. J was trimmed by 9 bases and V by 6 bases; bases with no gene match: 7. The CDR3 sequence is 13 residues long. Germline V gene sequence: CDR1 WNHNN, CDR2 SYGVQD (reference sequence). The CDR3 spells CASSGTGTRPQHF. The CDR3 region has the DNA TGCGCCAGCAGCGGGACAGGTACGCGGCCCCAGCATTTT.

The chain employs TRBV9 and TRBJ1-1; TRBD1 agrees at 7 bases. The CDR3 has 12 residues. J lost 4 bases, V lost 3 bases, and 0 bases had no gene match. Germline values: CDR1 SGDLS, CDR2 YYNGEE. The CDR3 DNA is TGTGCCAGCAGCGCAGGGGGCACTGAAGCTTTCTTT. It encodes CASSAGGTEAFF.

This chain links TRBV7-2 with TRBJ2-1; the match to TRBD2 covers 9 bases. The ends lost 5 bases at V and 0 bases at J; junction bases unmatched: 2. CDR3 length: 15 amino acids. From germline, CDR1 is SGHTA and CDR2 FQGNSA. The CDR3 is CASSQTSGSYNEQFF. Written as DNA, the CDR3 is TGTGCCAGCAGCCAGACTAGCGGCTCCTACAATGAGCAGTTCTTC.

In regard to this clone: Other DNA variants within this sample encode the same CDR3. The rearrangement links TRBV4-3 to TRBJ2-3, with unresolved D. CDR3 length equals 14 residues. Germline loops: CDR1 LGHNA, CDR2 YSLEER. The V and J ends lost 0 bases and 1 base respectively, with 5 bases between them. The CDR3 coding sequence is TGCGCCAGCAGCCAAGATTCAGGCACAGATACGCAGTATTTT. Translating gives CASSQDSGTDTQYF.

The J gene is TRBJ2-1, the V gene TRBV7-8, with D unclear. Germline-derived CDR1 and CDR2 are SGHVS and FQNEAQ. V lost 5 bases, J lost 8 bases, and 10 bases lay in between. CDR3 size: 12 residues. CDR3 protein: CASSPLDYEQFF. As DNA, the CDR3 is TGTGCCAGCAGCCCCCTTGACTATGAGCAGTTCTTC.

The chain is built from TRBV14 and TRBJ1-6; TRBD1 aligns across 10 bases. Germline trimming cut 2 bases from V and 6 bases from J; bases unmatched to any gene: 1. The CDR3 consists of 15 residues. The germline V gene encodes CDR1 SGHDN and CDR2 FVKESK. CDR3 amino acids: CASSQWTGGNSPLHF. CDR3 bases: TGTGCCAGCAGCCAATGGACAGGGGGTAATTCACCCCTCCACTTT.

CDR3 sequence (DNA): TGCAGTGCTTCAGCTAACTATGGCTACACCTTC. This gives the protein CSASANYGYTF. The chain joins TRBV20-1 to TRBJ1-2; D is ambiguous. The V end was cut by 5 bases, the J end by 0 bases, with 4 bases between. The CDR3 runs to 11 residues. Germline CDR1 and CDR2: DFQATT and SNEGSKA (reference sequence).

This chain links TRBV6-5 with TRBJ1-5, with TRBD1 matching 8 bases. The CDR3 runs 14 residues. V was pared by 7 bases and J by 6 bases, with 8 bases of the junction left unmatched. Germline lookup yields CDR1 MNHEY and CDR2 SVGAGI. The DNA for the CDR3 is TGTGCCAGCAAACAGGGGGGGAGTCTTCAGCCCCAGCATTTT. It encodes CASKQGGSLQPQHF.

This chain connects TRBV6-4 to TRBJ2-1, with D hard to call. The CDR3 extends over 13 amino acids. The germline CDR1 and CDR2 sequences are MRHNA and SNTAGT. V gave up 0 bases and J gave up 2 bases, with 2 bases separating them. This CDR3 reads CASSDSTYNEQFF. The CDR3 region has the DNA TGTGCCAGCAGTGACTCTACCTACAATGAGCAGTTCTTC.